The 29 T cell receptor beta chains below were found in one sample sequenced in a study of response to subunit inactivated influenza vaccine. From the RT-PCR reads, TCRdb called clonotypes with MiXCR, one entry per CDR3 protein. The data show hundreds of thousands of distinct CDR3 sequences, less than 20% seen once. The source material was PBMCs from blood, sampled around 5 days after vaccination. The receptors stem from a man aged 50 to 60 who received an inactivated influenza vaccine.

In this sample, this clonotype turned up many times. This chain links TRBV20-1 with TRBJ2-7; D gene ambiguous. CDR3 length equals 13 residues. Germline CDR1 is DFQATT and CDR2 is SNEGSKA (reference sequence). V was clipped by 1 base and J by 3 bases, with 10 bases between them. CDR3 DNA: TGCAGTGCTAGAGCCCTCGGTCGCTACGAGCAGTACTTC. It yields the protein CSARALGRYEQYF.

Concerning this clonotype: With a much larger clone just one base away, this may be a read error. J is TRBJ2-7 and V is TRBV29-1; D is undetermined. CDR1 SQVTM and CDR2 ANQGSEA come from the germline V gene. The CDR3 is 12 residues long. Trimming removed 1 base at V and 4 bases at J, with 8 bases between. The chain's CDR3 is CSVEVGRYEQYF. The DNA for the CDR3 is TGCAGCGTTGAAGTGGGCAGGTACGAGCAGTACTTC.

The sample holds a few counts of this clonotype. The chain recombines TRBV20-1 with TRBJ1-3; no firm D call. Trimming took off 2 bases at V and 4 bases at J, with 9 bases between the two ends. Per germline, CDR1 DFQATT and CDR2 SNEGSKA (reference sequence). This CDR3 has 13 amino acids. The CDR3 DNA reads TGCAGTGCTAGACAGCCTAACGGAAACACCATATATTTT. Translation gives CSARQPNGNTIYF.

This clonotype was detected a few times. This sequence joins TRBV7-2 and TRBJ2-3, with TRBD1 identical over 10 bases. This CDR3 has 16 amino acids. Germline V gives CDR1 SGHTA, CDR2 FQGNSA. The ends lost 2 bases at V and 3 bases at J; junction bases unmatched: 5. This chain's CDR3 is CASSLQGQGKTDTQYF. CDR3 nucleotide sequence: TGTGCCAGCAGCTTACAGGGACAGGGGAAAACAGATACGCAGTATTTT.

Only a few counts were recorded for this clonotype. V is TRBV28 and J is TRBJ2-3; no clear D gene. This CDR3 spans 15 amino acids. The V end lost 7 bases, the J end lost 2 bases, and 16 bases lay between the germline ends. CDR1 is MDHEN, CDR2 SYDVKM, per germline. The CDR3 spells CASTQSRIFTDTQYF. For the CDR3, the DNA is TGTGCCAGCACCCAAAGCAGGATATTCACAGATACGCAGTATTTT.

The genes are TRBV14 and TRBJ2-5; 10 nucleotides match TRBD2. Germline V CDR1 and CDR2: SGHDN, FVKESK. The CDR3 extends over 16 amino acids. The V and J ends lost 1 base and 2 bases, in that order; junction bases with no gene match: 4. This CDR3 is CASSQGGGLAQETQYF. The CDR3 DNA reads TGTGCCAGCAGCCAAGGTGGGGGACTAGCGCAAGAGACCCAGTACTTC.

For this clonotype: The junction differs from germline at one of its ends, possibly a read error. The rearrangement links TRBV6-2 or TRBV6-3 to TRBJ1-2; 9 bases are a match to TRBD1. The CDR3 has 12 residues. Germline values: CDR1 MNHEY, CDR2 SVGEGT. The CDR3 region is CASSRPGTGIDF. The CDR3 DNA follows: TGTGCCAGCAGTCGCCCCGGGACAGGGATCGACTTC.

J is TRBJ2-5 and V is TRBV29-1; D is unresolved. CDR1 is SQVTM, CDR2 ANQGSEA, per germline. Deletions cut 0 bases from V and 2 bases from J, with 4 bases between. This CDR3 is 12 amino acids long. DNA for the CDR3: TGCAGCGTTGAAGACGGTCAAGAGACCCAGTACTTC. Translating gives CSVEDGQETQYF.

This clonotype was detected a few times. The chain joins TRBV7-2 to TRBJ2-1; TRBD1 or TRBD2 may be the D gene (5 bases each). Trimming stripped 5 bases from V and 7 bases from J, with 21 bases between. The germline V gene has CDR1 SGHTA and CDR2 FQGNSA. The CDR3 runs to 16 residues. Written as DNA, the CDR3 is TGTGCCAGCAGCCACAAACGGGGCATCTCTTCTAATGAGCAGTTCTTC. Translation: CASSHKRGISSNEQFF.

The sample holds many counts of this clonotype. The rearrangement links TRBV20-1 to TRBJ2-5; weak D call: TRBD1 (5 bases). Deletions cut 2 bases from V and 4 bases from J, with 5 bases between. CDR1 DFQATT and CDR2 SNEGSKA come from the germline V gene (reference sequence). This CDR3 has 11 amino acids. The CDR3 reads CSARRGETQYF. The DNA for the CDR3 is TGCAGTGCTAGAAGGGGAGAGACCCAGTACTTC.

V is TRBV9 and J is TRBJ2-5; TRBD1 matches 9 bases. The CDR3 covers 16 residues. Germline V gene sequence: CDR1 SGDLS, CDR2 YYNGEE. Trimming cost V 3 bases and J 3 bases; bases outside gene matches: 9. The CDR3 loop reads CASSAGTGRNEETQYF. In DNA form, the CDR3 reads TGTGCCAGCAGCGCCGGGACAGGGAGGAATGAAGAGACCCAGTACTTC.

In its sample, this clonotype was seen a few times. The chain joins TRBV15 to TRBJ2-1; possibly TRBD2 for D (7 bases). CDR1 is LNHNV and CDR2 is YYDKDF in the germline V gene (reference sequence). The CDR3 loop spans 14 amino acids. V shed 8 bases and J shed 2 bases, with 13 bases lying between them. Here the CDR3 reads CATGWGGPYNEQFF. CDR3 DNA sequence: TGTGCCACCGGGTGGGGGGGGCCCTACAATGAGCAGTTCTTC.

The sample holds many counts of this clonotype. The genes are TRBV7-2 and TRBJ2-5; D is ambiguous. V lost 5 bases and J 5 bases, leaving 12 bases between the germline ends. The CDR3 extends over 13 amino acids. The V gene's germline CDR1 is SGHTA and CDR2 FQGNSA. CDR3 region: CASSRVARETQYF. CDR3 bases: TGTGCCAGCAGCCGAGTAGCTCGGGAGACCCAGTACTTC.

This chain uses TRBV4-1 with TRBJ2-3, with a possible D match to TRBD2 (6 bases). CDR1 is MGHRA and CDR2 is YSYEKL in the germline V gene. Trimming took off 4 bases at V and 5 bases at J, with 10 bases between the two ends. There are 13 residues in the CDR3. CDR3 DNA sequence: TGCGCCAGCAGCCCACCGGGGGTAGATACGCAGTATTTT. Translating gives CASSPPGVDTQYF.

The genes are TRBV12-3 or TRBV12-4 and TRBJ1-1; unclear D gene. The V end was cut by 2 bases, the J end by 1 base, with 11 bases between. The CDR3 contains 15 residues. The CDR3 loop reads CASSLTRPPNTEAFF. The CDR3, as DNA: TGTGCCAGCAGTTTAACTCGACCGCCGAACACTGAAGCTTTCTTT.

This clonotype was picked up many times. The chain has TRBV12-3 or TRBV12-4 and TRBJ1-4; D remains ambiguous. The ends were cut back, 0 bases at V and 0 bases at J, with 8 bases in the middle. This CDR3 is built from 16 residues. CDR3 in amino acids: CASSLAGSATNEKLFF. DNA of the CDR3: TGTGCCAGCAGTTTAGCCGGGTCCGCAACTAATGAAAAACTGTTTTTT.

The chain combines TRBV10-3 with TRBJ1-2, with TRBD1 identical over 9 bases. V lost 8 bases, J lost 8 bases, and 15 bases stayed unmatched. The germline gives CDR1 ENHRY, CDR2 SYGVKD. The CDR3 runs 15 residues. The CDR3 spells CAIAIRTGGANGYTF. The CDR3 DNA is TGTGCCATCGCCATCCGAACAGGGGGCGCAAACGGCTACACCTTC.

This clonotype turned up a few times. This chain links TRBV3-1 with TRBJ2-5; perhaps TRBD2 as D (5 bases). This CDR3 comprises 13 residues. V was pared by 6 bases and J by 2 bases, with 10 bases between. CDR1 is LGHDT and CDR2 is YNNKEL in the germline V gene (reference sequence). The CDR3 bases are TGTGCCAGCAGACGAGGGTTTCAAGAGACCCAGTACTTC. Translated: CASRRGFQETQYF.

In this sample, this clonotype turned up once. The chain employs TRBV6-5 and TRBJ2-7; 8 bases line up with TRBD1. This CDR3 has 16 residues. CDR1 is MNHEY, CDR2 SVGAGI, per germline. J gave up 2 bases and V 0 bases, and 6 bases lay outside the gene matches. This chain's CDR3 is CASSYSIGTGTYEQYF. CDR3 bases: TGTGCCAGCAGTTACTCGATAGGGACAGGTACCTACGAGCAGTACTTC.

The rearrangement uses TRBV7-9 and TRBJ2-3; D might be TRBD2 (5 bases). This CDR3 comprises 17 residues. Trimming shortened V by 5 bases and J by 0 bases, and 18 bases separated the two germline ends. Germline V CDR1 and CDR2: SEHNR, FQNEAQ (reference sequence). Here the CDR3 reads CASSPKREARSTDTQYF. In DNA, the CDR3 is TGTGCCAGCAGCCCAAAGAGGGAAGCCCGGAGCACAGATACGCAGTATTTT.

This clonotype was counted between two and nine times. The chain combines TRBV20-1 with TRBJ2-3; D unresolved. V lost 6 bases and J 6 bases, leaving 16 bases between the germline ends. There are 13 residues in the CDR3. CDR1 and CDR2 (germline): DFQATT, SNEGSKA (reference sequence). The CDR3 region is CSAPRPGGDTQYF. The CDR3 DNA reads TGCAGTGCGCCCAGACCGGGTGGGGATACGCAGTATTTT.

This clonotype was recorded a few times. This rearrangement joins TRBV5-1 to TRBJ2-7, with TRBD2 matching over 12 bases. The junction had 7 bases not matched to a gene; V was cut back by 6 bases and J by 6 bases. The CDR3 sequence is 14 residues long. The V gene's germline CDR1 is SGHRS and CDR2 YFSETQ. CDR3 bases: TGCGCCAGCATGCTAGCGGGAGGGAAGGGCGAGCAGTACTTC. Its translation: CASMLAGGKGEQYF.

At least ten counts were recorded for this clonotype. The chain recombines TRBV15 with TRBJ2-5; 7 bases map to TRBD1. Germline CDR1 reads LNHNV; CDR2 reads YYDKDF (reference sequence). V lost 5 bases and J lost 1; bases outside the gene matches: 4. This CDR3 has 14 amino acids. The CDR3 sequence is CATSAGGSQETQYF. The CDR3 coding sequence is TGTGCCACCAGCGCAGGGGGTTCCCAAGAGACCCAGTACTTC.

The chain recombines TRBV30 with TRBJ1-1; D might be TRBD1 (6 bases). Germline V CDR1 and CDR2: GTSNPN, SVGIG (reference sequence). V was trimmed by 1 base and J by 5 bases, leaving 14 bases between them. The CDR3 is made up of 14 amino acids. The CDR3 bases are TGTGCCTGGAGTGCCGAGGGGGGGTGGACTGAAGCTTTCTTT. Protein: CAWSAEGGWTEAFF.

The rearrangement uses TRBV20-1 and TRBJ2-3, with TRBD2 identical over 9 bases. CDR3 length equals 14 residues. The V gene end was trimmed by 2 bases and the J gene end by 1 base; junction bases not matched to a gene: 1. Germline CDR1 reads DFQATT; CDR2 reads SNEGSKA (reference sequence). CDR3 DNA sequence: TGCAGTGCTAGACTAGCGGGACGCACAGATACGCAGTATTTT. This encodes CSARLAGRTDTQYF.

V is TRBV4-3 and J is TRBJ2-7; the match to TRBD1 covers 7 bases. The CDR3 has 15 residues. V lost 0 bases to trimming and J lost 3 bases; unmatched junction nucleotides: 5. From germline, CDR1 is LGHNA and CDR2 YSLEER. The DNA of the CDR3 is TGCGCCAGCAGCCAAGATAGGGGACAGATCTACGAGCAGTACTTC. This sequence encodes CASSQDRGQIYEQYF.

V usage is TRBV24-1 and J usage is TRBJ2-1; D is uncertain. The CDR3 is 17 amino acids. Deletions cut 2 bases from V and 5 bases from J, with 18 bases between. Germline V CDR1 and CDR2: KGHDR, SFDVKD. The CDR3 DNA reads as TGTGCCACCAGTGATTCGGGCGTTCCAGGCCGGGACAATGAGCAGTTCTTC. Encoded protein: CATSDSGVPGRDNEQFF.

The J gene is TRBJ2-3, the V gene TRBV10-3; 12 nucleotides agree with TRBD2. The CDR3 totals 16 residues. Germline CDR1 reads ENHRY; CDR2 reads SYGVKD. V shed 4 bases, J shed 4 bases, and the junction held 6 bases outside the gene matches. The CDR3 DNA sequence: TGTGCCATCAGTGTCTCTAGCGGGAGGGCCTCAGATACGCAGTATTTT. It translates to CAISVSSGRASDTQYF.

This clonotype was detected a few times. The genes are TRBV20-1 and TRBJ2-7, with 9 bases lining up with TRBD1. Losses at the gene ends were 0 bases for V and 2 bases for J; bases not matched to a gene: 5. The germline CDR1 and CDR2 sequences are DFQATT and SNEGSKA (reference sequence). The CDR3 consists of 15 residues. In nucleotides, the CDR3 is TGCAGTGCTAGAGAACAGGACAGGGGAACCTACGAGCAGTACTTC. This translates into CSAREQDRGTYEQYF.